This T cell receptor (beta chain) emerged from a study of cytomegalovirus exposure and HLA in healthy donors. The PCR contained 60 Vbeta and 13 Jbeta primers. Repertoires were generated with immunoSEQ multiplex PCR, while TCRdb's copy carries only in-frame clones and drops some. The sample contains approximately 100,000 clones, more than 80% of which appear only once. The V gene lost 8 bases and the J gene lost 6 bases, with 10 bases spanning the gap. This CDR3 is built from 11 residues. Germline V gives CDR1 MNHEY, CDR2 SMNVEV (reference sequence). This clone appeared a single time. Its antigen is as yet unknown. General study results and limits: Cytomegalovirus-associated status was assigned to 150 to 200 TCR beta chains. A later analysis reported that several of the most significant clusters appeared to be linked to common viral pathogens, among them Epstein-Barr virus.

The sample taken for sequencing was PBMCs. The sequence was collected from a man aged 30 to 45 in good health and CMV-seronegative. This chain connects TRBV27 to TRBJ1-1, with D possibly TRBD1 on 5 matching bases. The CDR3: CASRGGAEAFF. The CDR3 nucleotides read TGTGCCAGCCGGGGGGGGGCTGAAGCTTTCTTT.